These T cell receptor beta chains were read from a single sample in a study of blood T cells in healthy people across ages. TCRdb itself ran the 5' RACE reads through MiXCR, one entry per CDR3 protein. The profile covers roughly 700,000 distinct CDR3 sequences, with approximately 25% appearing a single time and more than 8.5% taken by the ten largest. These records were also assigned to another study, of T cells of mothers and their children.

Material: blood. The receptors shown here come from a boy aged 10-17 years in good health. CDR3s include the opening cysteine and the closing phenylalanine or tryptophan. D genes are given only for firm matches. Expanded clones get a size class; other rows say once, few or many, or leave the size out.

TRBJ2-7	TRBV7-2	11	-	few	CASTGYYEQYF	TGTGCCAGCACTGGATACTACGAGCAGTACTTC
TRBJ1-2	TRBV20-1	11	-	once	CSARMGYGYTF	TGCAGTGCTAGAATGGGGTATGGCTACACCTTC
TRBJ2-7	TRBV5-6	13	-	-	CASSFSNGYEQYF	TGTGCCAGCAGCTTCTCTAACGGATACGAGCAGTACTTC
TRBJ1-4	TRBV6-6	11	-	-	CAVLGGEELFF	TGTGCCGTCCTAGGGGGAGAGGAACTGTTTTTT
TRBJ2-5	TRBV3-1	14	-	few	CASSRVERQETQYF	TGTGCCAGCAGCCGTGTTGAAAGGCAAGAGACCCAGTACTTC
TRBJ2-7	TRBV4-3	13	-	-	CASSQDTEYEQYF	TGCGCCAGCAGCCAAGATACCGAGTACGAGCAGTACTTC
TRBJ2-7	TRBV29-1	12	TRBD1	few	CSGGTGAGEQYF	TGCAGCGGCGGGACAGGGGCTGGGGAGCAGTACTTC
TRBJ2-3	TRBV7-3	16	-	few	CASSLNRELSTDTQYF	TGTGCCAGCAGCCTCAACAGGGAGTTGAGCACAGATACGCAGTATTTT
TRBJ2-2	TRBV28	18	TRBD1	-	CASSSFDSRQGSTGELFF	TGTGCCAGCAGTTCTTTTGATTCTAGACAGGGTAGCACCGGGGAGCTGTTTTTT
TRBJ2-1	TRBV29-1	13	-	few	CSVGGHRAAEQFF	TGCAGCGTTGGAGGCCACCGGGCGGCTGAGCAGTTCTTC
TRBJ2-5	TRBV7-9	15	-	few	CASSNPRDFQETQYF	TGTGCCAGCAGCAACCCCCGGGACTTCCAAGAGACCCAGTACTTC
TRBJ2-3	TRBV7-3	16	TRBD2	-	CASSLNPAGGIDTQYF	TGTGCCAGCAGCTTAAATCCAGCGGGGGGGATAGATACGCAGTATTTT